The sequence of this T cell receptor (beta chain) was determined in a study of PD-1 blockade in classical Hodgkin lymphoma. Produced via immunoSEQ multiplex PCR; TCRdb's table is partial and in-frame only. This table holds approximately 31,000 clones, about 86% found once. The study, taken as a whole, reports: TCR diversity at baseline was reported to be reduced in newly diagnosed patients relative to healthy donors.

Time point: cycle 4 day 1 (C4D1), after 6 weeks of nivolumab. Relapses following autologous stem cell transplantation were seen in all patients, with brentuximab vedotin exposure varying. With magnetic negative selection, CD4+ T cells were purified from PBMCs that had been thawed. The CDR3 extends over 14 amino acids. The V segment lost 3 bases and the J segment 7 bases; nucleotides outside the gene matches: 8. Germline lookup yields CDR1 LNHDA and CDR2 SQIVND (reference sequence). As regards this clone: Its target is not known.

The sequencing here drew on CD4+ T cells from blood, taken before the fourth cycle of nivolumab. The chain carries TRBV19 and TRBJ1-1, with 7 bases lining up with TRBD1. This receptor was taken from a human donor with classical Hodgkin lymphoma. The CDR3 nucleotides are TGTGCCAGTAGTATGGGGATGGACAGGCGTGAAGCTTTCTTT. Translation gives CASSMGMDRREAFF.